This entry lists 30 T cell receptor beta chains sequenced from one sample in a study of blood T cell repertoires in COVID-19. Here immunoSEQ multiplex PCR was the method, and the copy in TCRdb shows in-frame clones only, minus some. Of hundreds of thousands of clones in the sample, 75% to 90% are singletons; the top ten hold over 6%. Sequencing was performed on peripheral blood. All receptors derive from a woman aged 50 to 60 with COVID-19, enrolled during active disease.

In its sample, this clone was seen once. This sequence joins TRBV6-2 or TRBV6-3 and TRBJ1-1; TRBD1 matches at 7 bases. Germline CDR1 and CDR2: MNHEY and SVGEGT. V lost 6 bases to trimming and J lost 4 bases; unmatched junction nucleotides: 11. This CDR3 contains 15 residues. The CDR3 DNA reads as TGTGCCAGCAGCTTCACCCTGGACAGGTCCACTGAAGCTTTCTTT. It specifies CASSFTLDRSTEAFF.

J is TRBJ2-1 and V is TRBV19; 10 nucleotides align to TRBD2. Losses at the gene ends were 4 bases for V and 0 bases for J; bases not matched to a gene: 6. CDR1 is LNHDA, CDR2 SQIVND, per germline (reference sequence). The CDR3 has 17 residues. In DNA form, the CDR3 reads TGTGCCAGTAGTAAGGGAGTAGCGGGAGGCTCCTACAATGAGCAGTTCTTC. Amino acids: CASSKGVAGGSYNEQFF.

About this clone: Other DNA sequences in the sample encode the same CDR3. The chain has TRBV5-1 and TRBJ2-1, with 9 nucleotides matching TRBD1. The CDR3 totals 15 residues. V shed 4 bases and J 3 bases; nucleotides not matched to a gene: 5. Germline V gene lookup returns CDR1 SGHRS and CDR2 YFSETQ. CDR3 in DNA: TGCGCCAGCAGCCCGGACAGGGGAAGCTACAATGAGCAGTTCTTC. Residues: CASSPDRGSYNEQFF.

The V gene is TRBV7-8, the J gene TRBJ1-4; unclear D gene. Germline V gives CDR1 SGHVS, CDR2 FQNEAQ. The V end was cut by 0 bases, the J end by 8 bases, with 7 bases between. The CDR3 runs to 13 residues. CDR3: CASSLAREEKLFF. CDR3 coding DNA: TGTGCCAGCAGCTTAGCGAGGGAAGAAAAACTGTTTTTT.

The gene calls are TRBV4-1 and TRBJ1-1; D uncertain. This CDR3 region has 17 residues. V was trimmed by 0 bases and J by 1 base, leaving 15 bases between them. Germline V gives CDR1 MGHRA, CDR2 YSYEKL. In nucleotides, the CDR3 is TGCGCCAGCAGCCAAGATCCCCTACCCCCCCCGAACACTGAAGCTTTCTTT. It yields the protein CASSQDPLPPPNTEAFF.

The chain recombines TRBV18 with TRBJ2-5; unclear D gene. Trimming removed 3 bases at V and 0 bases at J, with 8 bases between. The CDR3 totals 14 residues. Germline CDR1 reads KGHSH; CDR2 reads LQKENI. Here the CDR3 reads CASSPAMYQETQYF. DNA of the CDR3: TGTGCCAGCTCACCGGCAATGTACCAAGAGACCCAGTACTTC.

This clone was observed once. This chain connects TRBV2 to TRBJ2-1; D is ambiguous. This CDR3 comprises 17 residues. CDR1 SNHLY and CDR2 FYNNEI come from the germline V gene. V lost 5 bases, J lost 0 bases, and 17 bases lay in between. The CDR3 nucleotides read TGTGCCAGCAGTCGGGTGTCTCTCCCGAGCTCCTACAATGAGCAGTTCTTC. This codes for CASSRVSLPSSYNEQFF.

CDR3 region: CASSTRTGNIQYF. As DNA, the CDR3 is TGTGCCAGTAGTACCCGGACTGGCAACATTCAGTACTTC. The chain couples TRBV19 to TRBJ2-4; D perhaps matches TRBD2 (5 bases). The V gene lost 4 bases and the J gene lost 7 bases, with 11 bases spanning the gap. Per the germline V gene, CDR1 is LNHDA and CDR2 is SQIVND (reference sequence). This CDR3 is 13 amino acids long.

This clone was found once. The chain couples TRBV7-9 to TRBJ1-3; 8 bases are a match to TRBD1. V lost 4 bases and J lost 4; bases outside the gene matches: 6. Germline V gene sequence: CDR1 SEHNR, CDR2 FQNEAQ (reference sequence). CDR3 length: 15 amino acids. The CDR3 nucleotides read TGTGCCAGCAGCTACACAGGGGGTCGAGGAAACACCATATATTTT. This codes for CASSYTGGRGNTIYF.

V usage is TRBV30 and J usage is TRBJ1-5; D is perhaps TRBD1 (5 bases). With 1 base removed from V and 5 bases from J, the gap between germline ends came to 12 bases. CDR3 length: 14 residues. From germline, CDR1 is GTSNPN and CDR2 SVGIG (reference sequence). CDR3 protein: CAWSASGSYQPQHF. DNA for the CDR3: TGTGCCTGGAGTGCCTCAGGGTCATATCAGCCCCAGCATTTT.

The genes are TRBV7-9 and TRBJ1-5; 8 bases fit TRBD1. J was trimmed by 0 bases and V by 1 base; bases with no gene match: 5. Germline loops: CDR1 SEHNR, CDR2 FQNEAQ (reference sequence). The CDR3 loop spans 17 amino acids. The CDR3 loop reads CASSLVGTGYSNQPQHF. The DNA of the CDR3 is TGTGCCAGCAGCTTAGTAGGGACAGGATATAGCAATCAGCCCCAGCATTTT.

The chain recombines TRBV7-2 with TRBJ1-2; D ambiguous. This CDR3 contains 14 residues. Germline lookup yields CDR1 SGHTA and CDR2 FQGNSA. V lost 5 bases, J lost 6 bases, and 16 bases lay in between. CDR3 residues: CASSPPYSFHGYTF. DNA for the CDR3: TGTGCCAGCAGCCCGCCCTATTCCTTTCATGGCTACACCTTC.

The chain couples TRBV5-5 to TRBJ2-7, with 8 bases identical to TRBD1. The CDR3 spans 14 residues. Trimming took 4 bases from V and 6 from J; bases not matched to a gene: 9. CDR1 is SGHKS and CDR2 is YYEKEE in the germline V gene (reference sequence). The CDR3: CASSPVTGGSEQYF. As DNA, the CDR3 is TGTGCCAGCAGCCCAGTTACAGGGGGGAGCGAGCAGTACTTC. Complete variable domain (other parts from reference TRBV5-5 and TRBJ2-7): DAGVTQSPTHLIKTRGQQVTLRCSPISGHKSVSWYQQVLGQGPQFIFQYYEKEERGRGNFPDRFSARQFPNYSSELNVNALLLGDSALYLCASSPVTGGSEQYFGPGTRLTVT.

This chain connects TRBV6-2 or TRBV6-3 to TRBJ1-1; 9 nucleotides align to TRBD1. Losses at the gene ends were 4 bases for V and 4 bases for J; bases not matched to a gene: 10. The length of the CDR3 is 16 residues. Germline V gives CDR1 MNHEY, CDR2 SVGEGT. As DNA, the CDR3 is TGTGCCAGCAGTTCTCACCCGGGACAGGGAGGCACTGAAGCTTTCTTT. Amino acid sequence: CASSSHPGQGGTEAFF.

The chain carries TRBV7-9 and TRBJ2-7; the D is unclear. The CDR3 has 12 amino acids. With 5 bases removed from V and 1 base from J, the gap between germline ends came to 6 bases. The germline CDR1 and CDR2 sequences are SEHNR and FQNEAQ (reference sequence). The CDR3 nucleotides are TGTGCCAGCAGCCCGTTTTCCTACGAGCAGTACTTC. This gives the protein CASSPFSYEQYF.

The rearrangement uses TRBV6-6 and TRBJ2-7; TRBD1 might be the D (6 bases). V was clipped by 2 bases and J by 5 bases, with 16 bases between them. This CDR3 has 15 amino acids. The germline V gene has CDR1 MNHNY and CDR2 SVGAGI (reference sequence). CDR3 bases: TGTGCCAGCAGTTACCCCAGGGGAGAGGGCAACGAGCAGTACTTC. It translates to CASSYPRGEGNEQYF.

The rearrangement links TRBV21-1 to TRBJ1-1; TRBD1 is taken as the D call from the table, unchecked against the DNA. TRBV21-1 is a pseudogene. This CDR3 region has 13 residues. CDR3 nucleotide sequence: TGTGCCAGCAGCAAGGTCACATGGTCTGAAGCTTTCTTT. Encoded protein: CASSKVTWSEAFF.

This chain joins TRBV24-1 and TRBJ1-2; 8 nucleotides match TRBD1. This CDR3 is 16 amino acids long. With V trimmed by 3 bases and J by 5 bases, 10 bases remained unmatched. Germline CDR1 and CDR2: KGHDR and SFDVKD. CDR3 in DNA: TGTGCCACCAGTGATGGACAGGGCCTCGGGGTTTATGGCTACACCTTC. Protein product: CATSDGQGLGVYGYTF.

This rearrangement joins TRBV18 to TRBJ1-1; 8 bases align to TRBD1. The germline V gene has CDR1 KGHSH and CDR2 LQKENI. The CDR3 spans 15 residues. Losses at the gene ends were 5 bases for V and 0 bases for J; bases not matched to a gene: 5. CDR3 nucleotides: TGTGCCAGCTCAACGCGGACAGGGATGAACACTGAAGCTTTCTTT. Translated: CASSTRTGMNTEAFF.

The chain links TRBV30 to TRBJ1-2; 7 positions match TRBD1. The CDR3 extends over 16 amino acids. V was pared by 1 base and J by 3 bases, with 11 bases of the junction left unmatched. CDR1 is GTSNPN, CDR2 SVGIG, per germline (reference sequence). CDR3 sequence (DNA): TGTGCCTGGAGTGACGATACTAGACAGGGACACTATGGCTACACCTTC. It translates to CAWSDDTRQGHYGYTF.

This chain joins TRBV7-2 and TRBJ1-6; 8 bases line up with TRBD1. The CDR3 has 14 residues. From germline, CDR1 is SGHTA and CDR2 FQGNSA. The V gene end was trimmed by 3 bases and the J gene end by 8 bases; junction bases not matched to a gene: 3. CDR3 bases: TGTGCCAGCAGCTTTGACAGGGGACATTCACCCCTCCACTTT. Protein: CASSFDRGHSPLHF.

This sequence joins TRBV30 and TRBJ1-6, with 8 nucleotides matching TRBD1. The CDR3 runs to 14 residues. The germline gives CDR1 GTSNPN, CDR2 SVGIG (reference sequence). V shed 4 bases and J 9 bases; nucleotides not matched to a gene: 8. CDR3 bases: TGTGCCTGGAATACAGGGGGTATTCGTTCACCCCTCCACTTT. Protein: CAWNTGGIRSPLHF.

The chain couples TRBV7-9 to TRBJ2-1, with D perhaps matching TRBD2 (6 bases). The CDR3 has 16 residues. V was pared by 5 bases and J by 0 bases, with 14 bases between. CDR1 is SEHNR and CDR2 is FQNEAQ in the germline V gene (reference sequence). CDR3 residues: CASSQLALSSYNEQFF. The CDR3 DNA sequence: TGTGCCAGCAGCCAGCTAGCGCTTAGCTCCTACAATGAGCAGTTCTTC.

J is TRBJ2-5 and V is TRBV14; D uncertain. The CDR3 has 16 residues. CDR1 and CDR2 from the germline V gene are SGHDN and FVKESK. V lost 4 bases, J lost 0 bases, and 15 bases lay in between. In DNA form, the CDR3 reads TGTGCCAGCAGCCCCTCTGAGTTTGGAGACCAAGAGACCCAGTACTTC. This codes for CASSPSEFGDQETQYF.

This CDR3 reads CASSLTGGQANSPLHF. CDR3 DNA: TGTGCCAGCAGCCTGACAGGGGGCCAGGCGAATTCACCCCTCCACTTT. The V call is TRBV7-9, the J call TRBJ1-6, with 10 bases that match TRBD1. Trimming took 5 bases from V and 7 from J; bases not matched to a gene: 8. The CDR3 is 16 residues long. From germline, CDR1 is SEHNR and CDR2 FQNEAQ (reference sequence). Full variable domain (outside the CDR3, taken from reference TRBV7-9 and TRBJ1-6): DTGVSQNPRHKITKRGQNVTFRCDPISEHNRLYWYRQTLGQGPEFLTYFQNEAQLEKSRLLSDRFSAERPKGSFSTLEIQRTEQGDSAMYLCASSLTGGQANSPLHFGNGTRLTVT.

The CDR3 protein is CASSLTAGGDLDTQYF. In DNA form, the CDR3 reads TGTGCCAGCAGCTTAACAGCGGGAGGGGATTTGGATACGCAGTATTTT. This chain connects TRBV11-1 to TRBJ2-3, with 10 bases lining up with TRBD2. V trimming: 2 bases; J trimming: 6 bases; junction bases outside the gene matches: 8. The germline CDR1 and CDR2 sequences are SGHAT and FQDESV (reference sequence). The CDR3 sequence is 16 residues long. The entire variable domain, with the rest obtained from reference TRBV11-1 and TRBJ2-3, is as follows: EAEVAQSPRYKITEKSQAVAFWCDPISGHATLYWYRQILGQGPELLVQFQDESVVDDSQLPKDRFSAERLKGVDSTLKIQPAELGDSAMYLCASSLTAGGDLDTQYFGPGTRLTVL.

This chain links TRBV7-3 with TRBJ1-1; D remains ambiguous. CDR3 length: 14 amino acids. Germline-derived CDR1 and CDR2 are SGHTA and FQGTGA. V gave up 1 base and J gave up 1 base, with 7 bases separating them. The CDR3 loop is CASSLMAGNTEAFF. CDR3 bases: TGTGCCAGCAGCTTAATGGCAGGGAACACTGAAGCTTTCTTT.

V is TRBV5-1 and J is TRBJ1-4; unclear D gene. Trimming removed 2 bases from V and 8 bases from J, with 13 bases in between. The CDR3 is made up of 14 amino acids. Germline CDR1 reads SGHRS; CDR2 reads YFSETQ. For the CDR3, the DNA is TGCGCCAGCAGCTTACACAGTTCTCCCGAAAAACTGTTTTTT. Its translation: CASSLHSSPEKLFF.

V is TRBV2 and J is TRBJ1-1; 8 nucleotides line up with TRBD1. The CDR3 is 14 residues long. Germline lookup yields CDR1 SNHLY and CDR2 FYNNEI. Unmatched junction bases numbered 11, after V lost 10 bases and J lost 4 bases. CDR3: CATLGQGRSTEAFF. CDR3 nucleotides: TGTGCCACACTTGGACAGGGACGAAGCACTGAAGCTTTCTTT.

This chain joins TRBV30 and TRBJ1-1; D is ambiguous. CDR1 and CDR2 (germline): GTSNPN, SVGIG (reference sequence). V was cut by 3 bases and J by 11 bases, with 10 bases left in between. The CDR3 is 10 residues long. This chain's CDR3 is CAWRQQVAFF. CDR3 sequence (DNA): TGTGCCTGGAGGCAGCAGGTTGCTTTCTTT.